These 18 T cell receptor beta chains were sequenced from one sample in a study of graft-versus-host responses after intestinal transplantation (dated by TCRdb to about 2021). Library preparation used the immunoSEQ multiplex PCR assay. TCRdb provides this immuneACCESS table in a form limited to in-frame rearrangements. Some clones are lacking; in checked studies, under half of them reflect an unresolved V gene, and why the rest are absent is not known. This sample comprises tens of thousands of clones, just under 95% of them detected only once. The ten largest clones take up 0.49% of the sample. The time point label on this specimen signifies: cells obtained before transplantation from donor or recipient. For these TCRs, the target antigens are not known. Material: unstimulated CD8+ T cells sorted from spleen or lymph node cells, obtained before intestinal transplant. The receptors originated from a human donor who received an intestinal transplant.

The chain links TRBV5-1 to TRBJ2-3, with D perhaps matching TRBD2 (6 bases). The CDR3 runs 16 residues. Trimming shortened V by 4 bases and J by 0 bases, and 15 bases separated the two germline ends. Germline-derived CDR1 and CDR2 are SGHRS and YFSETQ. This CDR3 is CASSAGSGGSTDTQYF. CDR3 coding DNA: TGCGCCAGCAGCGCCGGGTCCGGGGGTAGCACAGATACGCAGTATTTT.

This clone was counted only a few times. The chain has TRBV10-3 and TRBJ1-1, with D unclear. Trimming left V 3 bases short and J 3 bases short, with 11 bases between. Germline assignment: CDR1 ENHRY and CDR2 SYGVKD. This CDR3 region has 14 residues. The CDR3 region is CAISDPDEDTEAFF. The CDR3 DNA reads as TGTGCCATCAGTGATCCCGATGAGGACACTGAAGCTTTCTTT.

V and J are TRBV13 and TRBJ2-1, with D tentatively TRBD2 (5 bases). The CDR3 length is 16 residues. V dropped 1 base and J dropped 2 bases, with 12 bases sitting between them. CDR1 PRHDT and CDR2 FYEKMQ come from the germline V gene (reference sequence). The CDR3 sequence: CASSLAPSYAYNEQFF. The CDR3 region has the DNA TGTGCCAGCAGCTTAGCGCCTAGCTATGCCTACAATGAGCAGTTCTTC.

The chain uses TRBV11-1 and TRBJ2-7; TRBD2 agrees at 11 bases. The CDR3 contains 15 residues. Unmatched junction bases numbered 6, after V lost 4 bases and J lost 4 bases. Germline CDR1 SGHAT, CDR2 FQDESV (reference sequence). This chain's CDR3 is CASSSGTSGGYEQYF. The DNA for the CDR3 is TGTGCCAGCAGCTCCGGGACTAGCGGAGGATACGAGCAGTACTTC.

The rearrangement joins TRBV2 to TRBJ2-3; 11 bases agree with TRBD2. The CDR3 sequence is 16 residues long. Germline V gene sequence: CDR1 SNHLY, CDR2 FYNNEI. Germline trimming cut 4 bases from V and 3 bases from J; bases unmatched to any gene: 6. CDR3 in amino acids: CASSGLLAGETDTQYF. In DNA, the CDR3 is TGTGCCAGCAGTGGACTACTAGCGGGAGAAACAGATACGCAGTATTTT.

The J gene is TRBJ2-7, the V gene TRBV5-1; 7 nucleotides align to TRBD2. Germline CDR1 reads SGHRS; CDR2 reads YFSETQ. J lost 4 bases, V lost 0 bases, and 4 bases had no gene match. The CDR3 length is 14 residues. CDR3 DNA: TGCGCCAGCAGCTTGGGTGGCGGGGGTTACGAGCAGTACTTC. This translates into CASSLGGGGYEQYF.

This rearrangement joins TRBV29-1 to TRBJ2-3; possible D gene TRBD2, 5 bases. The CDR3 is 14 residues long. CDR1 is SQVTM, CDR2 ANQGSEA, per germline. V lost 4 bases to trimming and J lost 4 bases, with 15 bases between them. The CDR3 sequence is CSVVLGPPPDTQYF. CDR3 coding DNA: TGCAGCGTTGTACTAGGCCCGCCGCCAGATACGCAGTATTTT.

The CDR3: CASSVEGGGASETQYF. CDR3 sequence (DNA): TGTGCCAGCAGCGTAGAGGGCGGGGGGGCCTCAGAGACCCAGTACTTC. V gene TRBV9 combines with J gene TRBJ2-5; 9 nucleotides align to TRBD2. Germline-derived CDR1 and CDR2 are SGDLS and YYNGEE. The CDR3 contains 16 residues. V dropped 0 bases and J dropped 4; count of bases not matched to a gene: 7.

The V and J genes are TRBV7-6 and TRBJ1-1; D possibly corresponds to TRBD1 (6 bases). This CDR3 is 15 amino acids long. In germline, CDR1 is SGHVS, CDR2 FNYEAQ. V was trimmed by 1 base and J by 0 bases, leaving 9 bases between them. The CDR3, as DNA: TGTGCCAGCAGCTTAGGGCAGGGGCTGAACACTGAAGCTTTCTTT. It codes for CASSLGQGLNTEAFF.

The rearrangement links TRBV7-9 to TRBJ2-1; 8 nucleotides agree with TRBD2. V dropped 1 base and J dropped 2; count of bases not matched to a gene: 7. Germline CDR1 reads SEHNR; CDR2 reads FQNEAQ (reference sequence). There are 17 residues in the CDR3. The CDR3, as DNA: TGTGCCAGCAGCTTAGGACAAAGCGGGGGACCCTACAATGAGCAGTTCTTC. Residues: CASSLGQSGGPYNEQFF.

V gene TRBV5-1 combines with J gene TRBJ2-1, with 9 bases matching TRBD2. This CDR3 contains 15 residues. CDR1 and CDR2 from the germline V gene are SGHRS and YFSETQ. Trimming took 2 bases from V and 4 from J; bases not matched to a gene: 4. CDR3 loop: CASSFGGGGYNEQFF. CDR3 DNA: TGCGCCAGCAGCTTCGGCGGGGGGGGTTACAATGAGCAGTTCTTC.

This rearrangement joins TRBV28 to TRBJ2-1; 7 nucleotides line up with TRBD1. Germline CDR1 is MDHEN and CDR2 is SYDVKM. This CDR3 comprises 12 residues. V was pared by 5 bases and J by 9 bases, with 4 bases of the junction left unmatched. CDR3 amino acids: CASSTGVGEQFF. CDR3 sequence (DNA): TGTGCCAGCAGTACAGGGGTAGGTGAGCAGTTCTTC.

The CDR3 sequence: CASSSPGGSTSGELFF. The CDR3 DNA follows: TGTGCCAGCAGCTCCCCTGGAGGTAGCACTTCCGGGGAGCTGTTTTTT. V is TRBV5-4 and J is TRBJ2-2, with a tentative D call TRBD2 (5 bases). The CDR3 totals 16 residues. V was shortened by 3 bases and J by 6 bases, with 18 bases between the two germline ends. Germline CDR1 reads SGHNT; CDR2 reads YYREEE (reference sequence).

The chain recombines TRBV2 with TRBJ1-1; 11 bases agree with TRBD1. The CDR3 totals 17 residues. CDR1 is SNHLY, CDR2 FYNNEI, per germline. Trimming cost V 0 bases and J 0 bases; bases outside gene matches: 3. The CDR3 region is CASSEAGQGGMNTEAFF. Here the CDR3 DNA reads TGTGCCAGCAGTGAAGCGGGACAGGGGGGCATGAACACTGAAGCTTTCTTT.

The rearrangement uses TRBV2 and TRBJ2-1; 8 positions match TRBD2. The germline V gene encodes CDR1 SNHLY and CDR2 FYNNEI. The CDR3 length is 15 residues. Trimming took 3 bases from V and 4 from J; bases not matched to a gene: 5. CDR3 sequence: CASSDWRGVYNEQFF. CDR3 coding DNA: TGTGCCAGCAGTGATTGGCGGGGGGTTTACAATGAGCAGTTCTTC.

The J gene is TRBJ2-2, the V gene TRBV30; tentative D call: TRBD2 (6 bases). Deletions cut 0 bases from V and 13 bases from J, with 18 bases between. Germline V gene sequence: CDR1 GTSNPN, CDR2 SVGIG (reference sequence). The CDR3 is 14 residues long. The CDR3 reads CAWSVTLPWEVLFF. CDR3 in DNA: TGTGCCTGGAGTGTAACGCTCCCGTGGGAGGTGCTGTTTTTT.

This chain links TRBV6-6 with TRBJ1-1; 8 bases are a match to TRBD1. The V and J ends lost 4 bases and 5 bases, in that order; junction bases with no gene match: 9. CDR1 is MNHNY and CDR2 is SVGAGI in the germline V gene (reference sequence). The CDR3 length is 15 residues. CDR3 amino acids: CASSWTGMSGTEAFF. CDR3 bases: TGTGCCAGCAGTTGGACAGGGATGAGCGGGACTGAAGCTTTCTTT.

The chain combines TRBV29-1 with TRBJ1-5; 9 bases are shared with TRBD1. This CDR3 contains 16 residues. CDR1 is SQVTM, CDR2 ANQGSEA, per germline. J was trimmed by 3 bases and V by 6 bases; bases with no gene match: 12. CDR3 in DNA: TGCAGCGTACGCGATCAGGGACAGGGATACAATCAGCCCCAGCATTTT. This encodes CSVRDQGQGYNQPQHF.